This T cell receptor beta chain was recorded in a study of blood T cell repertoires in COVID-19 (TCRdb year 2020). Study-wide context: Samples from collaborators originated in the United States, Italy and Spain and spanned both the acute and convalescent phases of COVID-19. The material from the prospective study consisted of cDNA or gDNA derived from T cells, B-cell-depleted T cells, or PBMCs. Subjects who had been exposed to COVID-19, were actively infected with it, or had recovered from it provided the deeply sampled blood TCRbeta repertoires that made up the dataset. The repertoires were made available in a free public database intended to serve as a resource for research on the immune response to SARS-CoV-2. The samples were drawn from the first 160 participants of the ongoing ImmuneRACE study and from some 1,300 subjects provided by 6 global collaborators. The sample metadata nearly always contained a de-identified subject ID, COVID-19 status, age in years and sex. Where available, HLA class I and class II types were taken from metadata supplied by the sample provider and were not determined by assay-based typing. Study-wide conclusions, independent of this receptor: The amount of clinical and demographic metadata varied by source and participant and was provided uncurated.

Participants in the prospective study were aged about 18 to 95 years, lived in about two dozen United States geographic areas, and enrolled through a virtual design. In the prospective study, cohorts were assigned on the basis of participant-reported clinical history obtained from a screening survey and a study questionnaire. Recovered participants in ImmuneRACE Cohort 3 were defined by two consecutive negative NP/OP PCR tests, clearance by a healthcare professional, or resolution of symptoms. In the prospective study, whole blood, serum and a nasopharyngeal or oropharyngeal swab were collected from each participant by mobile phlebotomists. Additional blood draws and questionnaires over a 2-month period could optionally be provided by prospective study participants. Before DNA extraction, prospective study blood samples were shipped either frozen or at room temperature. TCRbeta CDR3 regions were amplified from genomic DNA using the immunoSEQ Assay, a bias-controlled multiplex PCR. The published analysis was carried out like this. Nucleated cell counts per sample were estimated from amplification of reference gene primers within the assay. To quantify the absolute abundance of each unique TCRbeta CDR3 rearrangement, sequence reads were collapsed and filtered. For each sample, productive Simpson clonality was calculated as the square root of Simpson's diversity index over productive rearrangements. Held by TCRdb, this immuneACCESS table contains in-frame sequences only and omits some clones. Under half of the omission traces to an unresolved V gene where checked; the cause of the rest is unknown. The DNA gave D and trimming, while V, J and clone size come from that table. The sample yields 250,000 or so clones; about 89% were counted once. Approximately 9% of the sample is in the top ten clones.

The germline V gene (reference sequence) specifies LNHDA as CDR1 and SQIVND as CDR2. Including the terminal cysteine and phenylalanine, the CDR3 comprises 13 residues. Here the CDR3 DNA is all that survives: 39 bases in frame from base 1. V sheds 2 bases and J sheds 5 bases, leaving 7 bases between their ends. A remark on this clone: The target of this receptor is not known. Base qualities are not at hand, and no much larger clone is one base apart.

The TCR was taken from a man between 35 and 55 years old who had recovered from COVID-19. Recombination joined TRBV19 with TRBJ1-5; the D gene identity is not certain. The sample taken for sequencing was PBMCs or T cells enriched from blood (not recorded which). CDR3 sequence: CASSISYYQPQHF. The DNA sequence follows: TGTGCCAGTAGTATAAGTTACTATCAGCCCCAGCATTTT.